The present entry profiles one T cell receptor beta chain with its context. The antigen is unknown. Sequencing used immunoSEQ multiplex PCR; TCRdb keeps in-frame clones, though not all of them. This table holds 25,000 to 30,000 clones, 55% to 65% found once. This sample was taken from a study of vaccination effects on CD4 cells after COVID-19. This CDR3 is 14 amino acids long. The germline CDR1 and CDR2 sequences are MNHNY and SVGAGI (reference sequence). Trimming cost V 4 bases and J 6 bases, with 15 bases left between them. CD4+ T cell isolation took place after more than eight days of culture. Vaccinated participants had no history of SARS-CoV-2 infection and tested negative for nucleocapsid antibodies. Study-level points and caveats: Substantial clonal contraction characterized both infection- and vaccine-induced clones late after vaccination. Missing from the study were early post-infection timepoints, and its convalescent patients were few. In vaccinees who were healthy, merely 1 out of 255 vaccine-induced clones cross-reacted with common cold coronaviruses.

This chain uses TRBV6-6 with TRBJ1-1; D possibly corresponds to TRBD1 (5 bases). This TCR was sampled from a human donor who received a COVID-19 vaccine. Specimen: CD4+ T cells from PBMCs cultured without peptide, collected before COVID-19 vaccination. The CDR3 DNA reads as TGTGCCAGCAGTTCCGGGACTAGTGCCCCTGAAGCTTTCTTT. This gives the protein CASSSGTSAPEAFF.